These 7 T cell receptor beta chains originate from one sample sequenced in a study of breast tumors, draining lymph nodes, adjacent tissues. Axillary draining lymph nodes of breast cancer patients supplied the node samples. TCRdb analysed the multiplex PCR reads with MiXCR anew, one entry per CDR3 protein. The profile shows 180,000 or so distinct CDR3 sequences, roughly a third of them singletons. The sample comprised axillary lymph node tissue. The source is a female donor with breast cancer. Some clones in this sample may be carry-over from other donors' samples.

This clonotype was counted ten times or more. This chain links TRBV19 with TRBJ1-2, with D possibly matching TRBD1 (6 bases). Trimming left V 3 bases short and J 4 bases short, with 15 bases between. The CDR3 sequence is 15 residues long. Germline-derived CDR1 and CDR2 are LNHDA and SQIVND (reference sequence). The CDR3 DNA reads as TGTGCCAGTAGTATCCCCAGGGGACGGAGCTATGGCTACACCTTC. Its protein product is CASSIPRGRSYGYTF.

The table lists this clonotype with many counts. This chain uses TRBV12-1 with TRBJ2-7; the tabulated D call, TRBD1, remains unverified against the DNA. TRBV12-1 is a known pseudogene. The CDR3 extends over 17 amino acids. Here the CDR3 reads CASSSGGVLGQYYEQYF. The CDR3 DNA follows: TGTGCCAGCAGCTCCGGGGGTGTTCTGGGACAGTACTACGAGCAGTACTTC.

This clonotype was counted only a few times. The chain links TRBV7-9 to TRBJ1-1; D is possibly TRBD1 (5 bases). The CDR3 is 13 amino acids. Germline CDR1 SEHNR, CDR2 FQNEAQ (reference sequence). The germline V and J ends were trimmed by 5 bases and 3 bases, with 10 bases remaining between them. The CDR3, as DNA: TGTGCCAGCAGCCACGACAGAGACACTGAAGCTTTCTTT. This sequence encodes CASSHDRDTEAFF.

This clonotype occurred a few times. V is TRBV25-1 and J is TRBJ2-7; D ambiguous. The germline V and J ends were trimmed by 7 bases and 3 bases, with 10 bases remaining between them. The CDR3 runs to 12 residues. Germline V lookup: CDR1 MGHDK, CDR2 SYGVNS. Written as DNA, the CDR3 is TGTGCCAGCAAGGCTGGAAACTACGAGCAGTACTTC. Translating it yields CASKAGNYEQYF.

In regard to this clonotype: Since a much larger clone is just one base distant, this may be a read error. This chain uses TRBV6-5 with TRBJ2-7; 8 nucleotides agree with TRBD1. From germline, CDR1 is MNHEY and CDR2 SVGAGI. With V trimmed by 4 bases and J by 6 bases, 5 bases remained unmatched. The CDR3 is 13 amino acids. The CDR3 region has the DNA TGTGCCAGCAGTTCCTCGCAGGGGGCCGAGCAGTACTTC. It encodes CASSSSQGAEQYF.

Only a few counts were recorded for this clonotype. A much bigger clone sits one base away, suggesting this may be a read error. The V gene is TRBV19, the J gene TRBJ1-5, with 10 bases aligning to TRBD1. Trimming at V came to 6 bases and at J to 11 bases, leaving 13 bases not matched to a gene. The CDR3 sequence is 15 residues long. Germline V gives CDR1 LNHDA, CDR2 SQIVND (reference sequence). CDR3 in amino acids: CASRAGTGALRAQHF. CDR3 DNA sequence: TGTGCCAGTAGGGCCGGGACAGGGGCCCTTAGGGCCCAGCATTTT.

This clonotype was seen a few times. The chain has TRBV27 and TRBJ1-2; 7 bases agree with TRBD1. The length of the CDR3 is 17 residues. The ends lost 2 bases at V and 4 bases at J; junction bases unmatched: 13. CDR1 MNHEY and CDR2 SMNVEV come from the germline V gene (reference sequence). The CDR3 sequence is CASSLNVGRGRVYGYTF. The CDR3 bases are TGTGCCAGCAGTTTAAACGTCGGAAGGGGGCGGGTCTATGGCTACACCTTC.